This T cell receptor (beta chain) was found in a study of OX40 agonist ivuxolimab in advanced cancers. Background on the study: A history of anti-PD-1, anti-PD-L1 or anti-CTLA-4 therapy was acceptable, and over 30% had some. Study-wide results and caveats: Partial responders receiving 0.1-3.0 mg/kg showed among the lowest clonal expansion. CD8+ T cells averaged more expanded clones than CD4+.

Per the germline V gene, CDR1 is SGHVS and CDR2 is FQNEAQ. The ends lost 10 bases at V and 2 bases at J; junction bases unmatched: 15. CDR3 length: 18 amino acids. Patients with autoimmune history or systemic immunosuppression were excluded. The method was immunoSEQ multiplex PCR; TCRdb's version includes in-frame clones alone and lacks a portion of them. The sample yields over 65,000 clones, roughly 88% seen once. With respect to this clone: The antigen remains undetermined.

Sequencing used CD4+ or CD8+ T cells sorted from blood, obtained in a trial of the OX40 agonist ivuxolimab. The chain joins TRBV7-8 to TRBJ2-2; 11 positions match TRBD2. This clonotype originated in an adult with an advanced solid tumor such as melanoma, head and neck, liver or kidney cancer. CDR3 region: CATNRGRGTSGNTGELFF. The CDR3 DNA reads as TGTGCCACTAACAGGGGGCGAGGGACTAGCGGTAACACCGGGGAGCTGTTTTTT.